Described below is a single T cell receptor (beta chain) sequence and its context. What it binds is unknown. The sample comes from a study of cytomegalovirus exposure and HLA in healthy donors. General observations from the study: One cluster of highly shared sequence variants probably arose as a sequencing artifact.

The CDR3 spans 14 residues. The germline CDR1 and CDR2 sequences are SQVTM and ANQGSEA. Trimming took 5 bases from V and 0 from J, leaving 11 bases between them. It was with 60 Vbeta and 13 Jbeta primers that the PCR ran. Assay used: immunoSEQ multiplex PCR; TCRdb lists only in-frame clones, some missing. The table has under 200,000 clones, 81% seen once. The sample comprised PBMCs. This receptor was identified in a man between 40 and 49 years old in good health and CMV-seropositive. The gene calls are TRBV29-1 and TRBJ2-4; a weak D match, TRBD1 (5 bases). As DNA, the CDR3 is TGCAGCGTTTCGCACAGGTTAGCCAAAAACATTCAGTACTTC. It specifies CSVSHRLAKNIQYF.